These T cell receptor beta chains were read from a single sample in a study of metastatic and nonmetastatic thyroid tumors. TCRdb ran MiXCR on the PCR reads. Here the sample spans roughly 40,000 clones, approximately 15% being singletons. The sample consisted of blood. These receptors all come from a female donor with papillary thyroid cancer or a benign thyroid nodule (not recorded which). Some clones in this sample may be carry-over from other donors' samples. Both conserved end residues are trimmed from each CDR3. Each record gives: D gene, J gene, V gene, CDR3 protein. The D gene is left open where the match is weak.

>NA|TRBJ2-7|TRBV6-5
ASSYSKSPTSYEQY
>NA|TRBJ2-7|TRBV20-1
SAGDNHEQY
>NA|TRBJ2-5|TRBV6-2/TRBV6-3
ASSSRGGETQY
>TRBD2|TRBJ2-7|TRBV27
ASSWTRANEQY
>TRBD1|TRBJ2-5|TRBV2
ASSEEGTGPETQY
>NA|TRBJ1-2|TRBV12-3/TRBV12-4
ASSFQNYGYT
>NA|TRBJ2-7|TRBV29-1
NRSEGAYYEQY
>TRBD2|TRBJ2-7|TRBV11-2
ASSPSAGGPVEQY
>NA|TRBJ1-4|TRBV9
ASSGRDQNEKLF
>NA|TRBJ2-7|TRBV2
ASRQHRAPSSYEQY
>TRBD2|TRBJ2-7|TRBV3-1
ASSQDSGGGYEQY
>TRBD1|TRBJ1-1|TRBV7-9
ASNLQGLDTEAF
>NA|TRBJ1-6|TRBV7-8
ASSLGGASGSPLH
>TRBD1|TRBJ1-4|TRBV28
ASSLHRTGGLNEKLF
>TRBD1|TRBJ1-6|TRBV7-3
ASSIKGAPLH
>NA|TRBJ1-1|TRBV28
ASSFFRSATEAF
>NA|TRBJ1-2|TRBV11-2
ASSAKPGYGYT
>NA|TRBJ1-5|TRBV2
ASSELGMHQPQH
>TRBD1|TRBJ2-3|TRBV5-1
ASNSPGGTSTGTQY
>NA|TRBJ2-7|TRBV7-6
ASSARDGSSYEQY
>TRBD1|TRBJ1-4|TRBV20-1
SARAPGTANEKLF
>NA|TRBJ2-5|TRBV15
TTSRGVGGLETQY
>TRBD1|TRBJ1-6|TRBV5-6
ASSPRQGVGNSPLH
>NA|TRBJ1-2|TRBV7-9
ASSPSATNYGYT
>TRBD2|TRBJ2-4|TRBV4-1
ASSQGGAPGMNIQY
>NA|TRBJ1-4|TRBV5-1
ASRVNEKLF
>NA|TRBJ1-6|TRBV5-8
ASSLAISGALTPLH
>TRBD2|TRBJ2-2|TRBV7-2
ASSSPWLAGGGELF